The clone carrying this TCR beta chain came up a few times. Its antigen is not known. The data are from a study of beta chain features in type 1 diabetes. Study information: Age and gender were similar between patients and healthy donors, as were cell yields. Study findings and constraints: For type 1 diabetes patients, VDJ junctions showed fewer insertions and more deletions. TCRB CDR3 length was moderately but significantly reduced in all four CD4+ subsets of Type 1 diabetes patients. For patients, the naive, central memory and Treg TCRB repertoires appeared more alike than for healthy donors.

CDR3 length: 12 residues. The germline CDR1 and CDR2 sequences are SNHLY and FYNNEI. The V end lost 3 bases, the J end lost 5 bases, and 7 bases lay between the germline ends. The entirety of the isolated RNA underwent reverse transcription, so expressed TCRB transcripts were sequenced. TCRdb's table, derived via immunoSEQ multiplex PCR, lists solely in-frame clones and lacks some. Of 120,000 to 150,000 clones in the sample, over 8% were seen once. This chain uses TRBV2 with TRBJ1-2, with no clear D. This TCR was sampled from a woman between 40 and 50 years old in good health. What was sequenced was central memory CD4+ T cells from blood. Here the CDR3 reads CASSEMRYGYTF. The CDR3 DNA reads TGTGCCAGCAGTGAGATGCGGTATGGCTACACCTTC.